Presented here are 25 T cell receptor beta chains from one specimen sequenced in a study of T cell changes during pregnancy in multiple sclerosis. TCRdb's copy holds only in-frame clones and misses some; the assay was immunoSEQ multiplex PCR. The table shows around 60,000 clones, with roughly nine tenths occurring only once. The sample here was CD4+ T cells from peripheral blood mononuclear cells, taken after pregnancy. The receptors were gathered from a female donor in good health, enrolled as a control in a pregnancy study.

This sequence joins TRBV19 and TRBJ2-7; a possible D gene is TRBD1 (6 bases). The germline V gene has CDR1 LNHDA and CDR2 SQIVND (reference sequence). Trimming pared 4 bases from V and 3 bases from J, leaving 10 bases between. The CDR3 has 13 residues. CDR3 in DNA: TGTGCCAGTAGTAACCAACAGGGCTACGAGCAGTACTTC. This sequence encodes CASSNQQGYEQYF. The entire variable domain, with the rest obtained from reference TRBV19 and TRBJ2-7, is as follows: DGGITQSPKYLFRKEGQNVTLSCEQNLNHDAMYWYRQDPGQGLRLIYYSQIVNDFQKGDIAEGYSVSREKKESFPLTVTSAQKNPTAFYLCASSNQQGYEQYFGPGTRLTVT.

The chain has TRBV6-6 and TRBJ1-1, with 9 bases lining up with TRBD1. CDR1 and CDR2 (germline): MNHNY, SVGAGI (reference sequence). V shed 7 bases and J 6 bases; nucleotides not matched to a gene: 9. The length of the CDR3 is 14 residues. The CDR3 DNA sequence: TGTGCCAGCACCCATGGGGACAGGGACCCTGAAGCTTTCTTT. It translates to CASTHGDRDPEAFF.

The V gene is TRBV6-5, the J gene TRBJ1-1; D is unresolved. Germline CDR1 is MNHEY and CDR2 is SVGAGI. V gave up 0 bases and J gave up 8 bases, with 7 bases separating them. The CDR3 has 12 amino acids. CDR3 coding DNA: TGTGCCAGCAGTTACTCGTCAGGAGAAGCTTTCTTT. This sequence encodes CASSYSSGEAFF.

The V and J genes are TRBV5-1 and TRBJ1-1, with D hard to call. Germline CDR1 SGHRS, CDR2 YFSETQ. This CDR3 is built from 15 residues. Trimming removed 0 bases from V and 5 bases from J, with 14 bases in between. The CDR3 bases are TGCGCCAGCAGCTTGGGGCGGGCGGGTTTGACTGAAGCTTTCTTT. Translation: CASSLGRAGLTEAFF.

This clone was observed once. The chain carries TRBV5-1 and TRBJ1-3; TRBD1 might be the D (6 bases). This CDR3 is built from 15 residues. CDR1 is SGHRS, CDR2 YFSETQ, per germline. The V end was cut by 2 bases, the J end by 3 bases, with 12 bases between. The CDR3 region is CASSFEGVDGNTIYF. CDR3 DNA: TGCGCCAGCAGCTTTGAGGGGGTAGATGGAAACACCATATATTTT. Supplemented by reference TRBV5-1 and TRBJ1-3, the full variable domain reads KAGVTQTPRYLIKTRGQQVTLSCSPISGHRSVSWYQQTPGQGLQFLFEYFSETQRNKGNFPGRFSGRQFSNSRSEMNVSTLELGDSALYLCASSFEGVDGNTIYFGEGSWLTVV.

This clone has a single count. This chain links TRBV4-3 with TRBJ1-5; 9 bases fit TRBD1. CDR1 and CDR2 (germline): LGHNA, YSLEER. The ends lost 4 bases at V and 2 bases at J; junction bases unmatched: 6. The CDR3 is made up of 16 amino acids. CDR3 loop: CASSPTWTGGNQPQHF. In DNA form, the CDR3 reads TGCGCCAGCAGCCCCACTTGGACAGGGGGCAATCAGCCCCAGCATTTT.

The V call is TRBV6-6, the J call TRBJ1-5; D not certain. Germline V gene lookup returns CDR1 MNHNY and CDR2 SVGAGI (reference sequence). The CDR3 is 12 amino acids. V was cut by 6 bases and J by 5 bases, with 8 bases left in between. Here the CDR3 reads CASRNADQPQHF. The CDR3, as DNA: TGTGCCAGCAGGAACGCAGATCAGCCCCAGCATTTT.

V and J are TRBV4-3 and TRBJ2-7; no clear D. Trimming cost V 0 bases and J 0 bases, with 9 bases left between them. The germline gives CDR1 LGHNA, CDR2 YSLEER. The CDR3 has 15 amino acids. The CDR3 DNA sequence: TGCGCCAGCAGCCAAGATTTTGGCCTCTCCTACGAGCAGTACTTC. It codes for CASSQDFGLSYEQYF.

The chain has TRBV13 and TRBJ2-7, with D hard to call. Per the germline V gene, CDR1 is PRHDT and CDR2 is FYEKMQ (reference sequence). V was shortened by 0 bases and J by 0 bases, with 12 bases between the two germline ends. The CDR3 has 16 residues. The CDR3 spells CASSLGGQASSYEQYF. CDR3 coding DNA: TGTGCCAGCAGCTTAGGTGGGCAGGCGAGCTCCTACGAGCAGTACTTC.

This chain's CDR3 is CSAVYSTEAFF. For the CDR3, the DNA is TGCAGTGCGGTGTATAGTACTGAAGCTTTCTTT. The J gene is TRBJ1-1, the V gene TRBV20-1, with no clear D. CDR1 is DFQATT, CDR2 SNEGSKA, per germline (reference sequence). The CDR3 totals 11 residues. Trimming pared 6 bases from V and 5 bases from J, leaving 10 bases between.

The rearrangement uses TRBV12-5 and TRBJ2-1, with 9 positions matching TRBD2. The length of the CDR3 is 14 residues. V shed 6 bases and J 5 bases; nucleotides not matched to a gene: 5. Germline CDR1 and CDR2: LGHNT and FRNRAP. The CDR3 nucleotides are TGTGCTAGTGGCCTAAGCGGGGGGAACAATGAGCAGTTCTTC. Translation gives CASGLSGGNNEQFF.

The CDR3 sequence is CASTGTGGPQPQHF. For the CDR3, the DNA is TGTGCCAGTACCGGGACAGGGGGCCCTCAGCCCCAGCATTTT. This rearrangement joins TRBV19 to TRBJ1-5, with TRBD1 identical over 12 bases. This CDR3 has 14 amino acids. Per germline, CDR1 LNHDA and CDR2 SQIVND (reference sequence). With V trimmed by 7 bases and J by 6 bases, 4 bases remained unmatched. Full variable domain (missing parts from reference TRBV19 and TRBJ1-5): DGGITQSPKYLFRKEGQNVTLSCEQNLNHDAMYWYRQDPGQGLRLIYYSQIVNDFQKGDIAEGYSVSREKKESFPLTVTSAQKNPTAFYLCASTGTGGPQPQHFGDGTRLSIL.

The genes are TRBV11-3 and TRBJ1-2; weak D call: TRBD1 (6 bases). Germline V lookup: CDR1 SGHNT, CDR2 YENEEA. Between the trimmed V and J ends, which lost 1 base and 7 bases, there was a span of 10 bases. The CDR3 totals 13 residues. The CDR3 loop is CASSLVGGFGYTF. The CDR3 DNA reads as TGTGCCAGCAGCTTAGTTGGGGGCTTTGGCTACACCTTC.

The rearrangement uses TRBV7-8 and TRBJ2-3, with D possibly being TRBD2 (5 bases). CDR3 size: 14 residues. CDR1 is SGHVS and CDR2 is FQNEAQ in the germline V gene. Trimming pared 4 bases from V and 4 bases from J, leaving 12 bases between. This CDR3 reads CASSSGLRADTQYF. The CDR3 region has the DNA TGTGCCAGCAGCTCCGGACTCCGCGCAGATACGCAGTATTTT.

The V and J genes are TRBV7-2 and TRBJ1-6, with a tentative D call TRBD1 (5 bases). CDR1 and CDR2 (germline): SGHTA, FQGNSA. Trimming took off 2 bases at V and 7 bases at J, with 21 bases between the two ends. The CDR3 runs 18 residues. The CDR3 reads CASSLLGPQTYTNSPLHF. The CDR3 DNA sequence: TGTGCCAGCAGCTTATTGGGGCCTCAAACCTACACAAATTCACCCCTCCACTTT.

The chain is built from TRBV18 and TRBJ1-1; 7 bases are a match to TRBD1. The CDR3 covers 14 residues. The V and J ends lost 3 bases and 1 base, in that order; junction bases with no gene match: 2. Per the germline V gene, CDR1 is KGHSH and CDR2 is LQKENI. Written as DNA, the CDR3 is TGTGCCAGCTCACCCAGGGGGGAGAACACTGAAGCTTTCTTT. It translates to CASSPRGENTEAFF.

This chain connects TRBV30 to TRBJ2-7; 9 bases map to TRBD1. This CDR3 has 15 residues. CDR1 GTSNPN and CDR2 SVGIG come from the germline V gene (reference sequence). V dropped 3 bases and J dropped 3; count of bases not matched to a gene: 9. This CDR3 is CAWSVSGTGLYEQYF. CDR3 coding DNA: TGTGCCTGGAGCGTCAGCGGGACAGGGCTCTACGAGCAGTACTTC.

The V and J genes are TRBV14 and TRBJ2-1; maybe TRBD2 (7 bases). V shed 5 bases and J shed 4 bases, with 12 bases lying between them. Per germline, CDR1 SGHDN and CDR2 FVKESK. The CDR3 length is 14 residues. The CDR3 loop reads CASSLGGGYNEQFF. CDR3 nucleotide sequence: TGTGCCAGCAGCTTAGGGGGGGGTTACAATGAGCAGTTCTTC. Full variable domain (outside the CDR3, taken from reference TRBV14 and TRBJ2-1): EAGVTQFPSHSVIEKGQTVTLRCDPISGHDNLYWYRRVMGKEIKFLLHFVKESKQDESGMPNNRFLAERTGGTYSTLKVQPAELEDSGVYFCASSLGGGYNEQFFGPGTRLTVL.

The chain is built from TRBV9 and TRBJ1-2; possibly TRBD1 for D (5 bases). Trimming pared 1 base from V and 6 bases from J, leaving 10 bases between. CDR1 is SGDLS and CDR2 is YYNGEE in the germline V gene. CDR3 size: 13 residues. CDR3 coding DNA: TGTGCCAGCAGCGTATCGGGGGGGAATGGCTACACCTTC. Translation gives CASSVSGGNGYTF.

The rearrangement links TRBV2 to TRBJ2-4, with 7 bases matching TRBD2. Per the germline V gene, CDR1 is SNHLY and CDR2 is FYNNEI. The CDR3 consists of 15 residues. The V segment lost 2 bases and the J segment 1 base; nucleotides outside the gene matches: 2. CDR3 residues: CASSEREAAKNIQYF. The CDR3 DNA sequence: TGTGCCAGCAGTGAACGGGAGGCGGCCAAAAACATTCAGTACTTC.

This chain links TRBV29-1 with TRBJ2-2; possible D gene TRBD2, 5 bases. V shed 8 bases and J shed 5 bases, with 9 bases lying between them. The CDR3 spans 11 residues. Germline loops: CDR1 SQVTM, CDR2 ANQGSEA. CDR3: CSIRETGELFF. The DNA for the CDR3 is TGCAGCATCCGGGAAACCGGGGAGCTGTTTTTT.

This clone was detected once. The chain is built from TRBV14 and TRBJ1-2, with a weak D call TRBD1 (6 bases). The CDR3 consists of 15 residues. V lost 3 bases and J 0 bases, leaving 11 bases between the germline ends. The germline gives CDR1 SGHDN, CDR2 FVKESK. The CDR3 spells CASSHYDRPNYGYTF. DNA for the CDR3: TGTGCCAGCAGCCATTACGACAGGCCTAACTATGGCTACACCTTC.

V and J are TRBV29-1 and TRBJ2-3; D is uncertain. Looked up from germline, CDR1 is SQVTM and CDR2 is ANQGSEA. This CDR3 has 14 amino acids. Trimming stripped 4 bases from V and 2 bases from J, with 13 bases between. CDR3 sequence reads: CSVGARLSTDTQYF. CDR3 coding DNA: TGCAGCGTTGGTGCCCGGTTGTCCACAGATACGCAGTATTTT.

This chain joins TRBV5-5 and TRBJ1-4; TRBD1 might be the D (5 bases). Germline CDR1 reads SGHKS; CDR2 reads YYEKEE (reference sequence). This CDR3 has 16 residues. The V and J ends lost 4 bases and 2 bases respectively, with 15 bases between them. CDR3 nucleotide sequence: TGTGCCAGCAGCATTGCAGGGTTCGGGACTAATGAAAAACTGTTTTTT. Translating gives CASSIAGFGTNEKLFF. The complete variable domain, with remaining parts taken from reference TRBV5-5 and TRBJ1-4, reads DAGVTQSPTHLIKTRGQQVTLRCSPISGHKSVSWYQQVLGQGPQFIFQYYEKEERGRGNFPDRFSARQFPNYSSELNVNALLLGDSALYLCASSIAGFGTNEKLFFGSGTQLSVL.

To note about this clone: It is unclear where the CDR3 begins or ends on the DNA, so no DNA is shown, and the CDR3 is as TCRdb lists it. The rearrangement uses TRBV19 and TRBJ1-2; the table's D call of TRBD1 was not tested on the DNA. The CDR3 comprises 13 residues, both ends counted. Germline V gives CDR1 LNHDA, CDR2 SQIVND (reference sequence). CDR3 sequence reads: CASTSGHRYGYTF.